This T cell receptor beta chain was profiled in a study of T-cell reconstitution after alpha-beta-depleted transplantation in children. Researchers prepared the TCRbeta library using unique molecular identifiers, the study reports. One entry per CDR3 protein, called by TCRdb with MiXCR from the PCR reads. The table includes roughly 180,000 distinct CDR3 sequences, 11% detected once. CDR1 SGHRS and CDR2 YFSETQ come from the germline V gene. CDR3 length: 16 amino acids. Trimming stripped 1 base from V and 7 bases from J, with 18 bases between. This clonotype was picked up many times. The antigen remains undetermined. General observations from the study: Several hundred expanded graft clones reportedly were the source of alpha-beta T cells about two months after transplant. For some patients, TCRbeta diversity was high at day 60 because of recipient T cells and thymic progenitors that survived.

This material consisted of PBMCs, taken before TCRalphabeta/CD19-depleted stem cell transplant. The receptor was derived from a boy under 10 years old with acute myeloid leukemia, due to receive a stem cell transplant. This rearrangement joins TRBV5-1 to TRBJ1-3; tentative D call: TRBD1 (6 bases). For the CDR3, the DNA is TGCGCCAGCAGCTTGACGAGGGGCGGCCAGGGGAACACCATATATTTT. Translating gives CASSLTRGGQGNTIYF.